This TCR beta chain originates from a study of OX40 agonist ivuxolimab in advanced cancers. For the study at large: The study reported partial responses in three patients: one hepatocellular carcinoma, two cutaneous melanoma.

This table comes from immunoSEQ multiplex PCR, and its TCRdb copy is limited to in-frame clones, with some not included. The sample contains approximately 65,000 clones, roughly 90% of which appear only once. In this sample, this clone turned up a few times. V lost 3 bases to trimming and J lost 1 base; unmatched junction nucleotides: 5. The V gene's germline CDR1 is KGHSH and CDR2 LQKENI. The length of the CDR3 is 15 residues. The sample was CD4+ or CD8+ T cells sorted from blood, taken in a trial of the OX40 agonist ivuxolimab. The receptor was derived from an adult with an advanced solid tumor such as melanoma, head and neck, liver or kidney cancer. V is TRBV18 and J is TRBJ1-1; 7 bases fit TRBD1. CDR3 bases: TGTGCCAGCTCACCGGGACAGACTACGAACACTGAAGCTTTCTTT. It specifies CASSPGQTTNTEAFF.